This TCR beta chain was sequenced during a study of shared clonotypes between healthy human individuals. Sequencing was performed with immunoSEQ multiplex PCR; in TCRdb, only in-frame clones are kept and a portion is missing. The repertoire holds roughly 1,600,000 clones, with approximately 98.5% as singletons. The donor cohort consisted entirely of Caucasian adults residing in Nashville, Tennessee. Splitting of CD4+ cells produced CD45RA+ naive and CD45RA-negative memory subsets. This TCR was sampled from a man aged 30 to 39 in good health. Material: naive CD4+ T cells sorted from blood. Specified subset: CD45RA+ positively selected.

CDR3 protein: CASSTTGARFSGNTIYF. CDR3 sequence (DNA): TGTGCCAGCAGTACGACAGGGGCCCGCTTCTCTGGAAACACCATATATTTT. The V gene is TRBV28, the J gene TRBJ1-3; 8 nucleotides agree with TRBD1. The length of the CDR3 is 17 residues. After removal of 5 bases from V and 0 bases from J, the junction contained 9 bases not matched to a gene. Germline CDR1 and CDR2: MDHEN and SYDVKM. Together with reference TRBV28 and TRBJ1-3, the CDR3 gives the full variable domain: DVKVTQSSRYLVKRTGEKVFLECVQDMDHENMFWYRQDPGLGLRLIYFSYDVKMKEKGDIPEGYSVSREKKERFSLILESASTNQTSMYLCASSTTGARFSGNTIYFGEGSWLTVV.